This TCR beta chain was observed in a study of blood T cell repertoires in COVID-19. In this sample, this clone turned up once. The CDR3 runs 15 residues. Looked up from germline, CDR1 is MDHEN and CDR2 is SYDVKM. Between the trimmed V and J ends, which lost 5 bases and 3 bases, there was a span of 16 bases. TCRdb's table, derived via immunoSEQ multiplex PCR, lists solely in-frame clones and lacks some. The table records more than 250,000 clones, 88% of them present only once. This sequence joins TRBV28 and TRBJ2-5; D perhaps matches TRBD2 (5 bases). Sequences were obtained from PBMCs or T cells enriched from blood (not recorded which). This receptor was obtained from a woman between 40 and 50 years old with acute COVID-19. This chain's CDR3 is CASSPIRTSEETQYF. The CDR3 DNA reads as TGTGCCAGCAGTCCGATACGTACTAGTGAAGAGACCCAGTACTTC.